Listed here is a single T cell receptor beta chain. Its cognate antigen is unknown. The sample is drawn from a study of early T cells in non-severe SARS-CoV-2 infection. Overall study: Sequenced bulk RNA came from whole blood that was unsorted, and chains were unpaired.

Unique molecular identifiers were attached to individual cDNA molecules. In TCRdb, the 5' RACE reads were re-called with MiXCR into one record per CDR3 protein. Of about 53,000 distinct CDR3 sequences in the sample, 9% to 15% were seen once. With 6 bases clipped from V and 7 bases from J, the junction kept 9 bases outside the gene matches. This CDR3 has 16 amino acids. Germline CDR1 reads SGHTA; CDR2 reads FQGNSA. Notes on the study in general: Missing private and CD4 specificities, VDJdb matching favored anti-spike CD8 responses.

This clonotype originated in an adult who was a healthcare worker with PCR-confirmed SARS-CoV-2 infection or an uninfected control (not recorded which). This chain connects TRBV7-2 to TRBJ2-1; 13 positions agree with TRBD2. The material was whole blood, obtained at baseline. The CDR3 reads CASRRSLAGGDNEQFF. CDR3 sequence (DNA): TGTGCCAGCAGGCGGTCACTAGCGGGAGGGGATAATGAGCAGTTCTTC.